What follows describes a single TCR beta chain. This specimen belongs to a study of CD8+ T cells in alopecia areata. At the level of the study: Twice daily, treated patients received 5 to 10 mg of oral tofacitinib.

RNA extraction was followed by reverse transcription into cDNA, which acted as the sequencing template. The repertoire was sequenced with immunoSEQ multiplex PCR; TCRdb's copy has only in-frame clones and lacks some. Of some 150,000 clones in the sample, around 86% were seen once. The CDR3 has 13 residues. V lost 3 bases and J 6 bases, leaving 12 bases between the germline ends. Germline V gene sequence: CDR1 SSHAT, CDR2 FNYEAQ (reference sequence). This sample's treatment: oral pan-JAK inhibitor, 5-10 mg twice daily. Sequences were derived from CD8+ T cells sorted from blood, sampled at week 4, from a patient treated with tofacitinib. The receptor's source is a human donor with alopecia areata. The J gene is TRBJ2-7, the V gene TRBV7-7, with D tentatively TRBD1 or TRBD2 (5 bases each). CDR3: CASSLGVGREQYF. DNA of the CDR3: TGTGCCAGCAGCTTGGGGGTCGGCCGCGAGCAGTACTTC.